Each of the 18 T cell receptor beta chains below was sequenced from the same sample in a study of T cells in Graves' hyperthyroidism and ophthalmopathy. TCR beta CDR3 regions were amplified from RNA. A set of HTBI primers served as the primers for a first-round RT-PCR of the TCR CDR3. TCRdb independently ran MiXCR on the multiplex PCR reads; one entry per CDR3 protein. The sample yields hundreds of thousands of distinct CDR3 sequences, 35% to 55% seen once. Sequencing was carried out using peripheral blood or thyroid tissue (not recorded which). The source is a young woman with Graves' hyperthyroidism.

This clonotype was observed many times. This sequence joins TRBV5-1 and TRBJ1-1; D is perhaps TRBD1 (6 bases). CDR1 and CDR2 (germline): SGHRS, YFSETQ. The CDR3 runs 14 residues. V gave up 5 bases and J gave up 3 bases, with 14 bases separating them. Here the CDR3 reads CASSRQGSDTEAFF. The CDR3 bases are TGCGCCAGCAGTCGTCAGGGGAGCGACACTGAAGCTTTCTTT.

This rearrangement joins TRBV15 to TRBJ2-3; 8 bases align to TRBD2. This CDR3 region has 13 residues. Germline V gene sequence: CDR1 LNHNV, CDR2 YYDKDF (reference sequence). Trimming at V came to 11 bases and at J to 0 bases, leaving 4 bases not matched to a gene. CDR3: CAAAGGSTDTQYF. DNA of the CDR3: TGTGCCGCGGCGGGGGGCAGCACAGATACGCAGTATTTT.

The gene calls are TRBV29-1 and TRBJ2-2; no clear D. V gave up 6 bases and J gave up 3 bases, with 23 bases separating them. This CDR3 spans 17 amino acids. The germline CDR1 and CDR2 sequences are SQVTM and ANQGSEA. The CDR3, as DNA: TGCAGCGTCTTTGGCAGGCGTGGTCTATCGGACACCGGGGAGCTGTTTTTT. It translates to CSVFGRRGLSDTGELFF.

This clonotype was seen ten or more times. V usage is TRBV7-9 and J usage is TRBJ2-7, with D perhaps TRBD2 (5 bases). This CDR3 spans 11 amino acids. Germline CDR1 and CDR2: SEHNR and FQNEAQ (reference sequence). Trimming left V 3 bases short and J 12 bases short, with 12 bases between. CDR3 sequence: CASSFSGFRYF. CDR3 coding DNA: TGTGCCAGCAGCTTCTCGGGGTTTCGGTACTTC.

The V call is TRBV24-1, the J call TRBJ1-5; maybe TRBD1 (6 bases). This CDR3 has 16 amino acids. Trimming pared 0 bases from V and 1 base from J, leaving 9 bases between. Germline-derived CDR1 and CDR2 are KGHDR and SFDVKD. The CDR3 nucleotides are TGTGCCACCAGTGATTTGAAGGGGGAGAGCAATCAGCCCCAGCATTTT. This codes for CATSDLKGESNQPQHF.

The V and J genes are TRBV10-3 and TRBJ1-6; a possible D gene is TRBD1 (6 bases). Germline CDR1 ENHRY, CDR2 SYGVKD. There are 15 residues in the CDR3. The V end lost 2 bases, the J end lost 9 bases, and 14 bases lay between the germline ends. The CDR3 is CAISEVLGHLSPLHF. CDR3 sequence (DNA): TGTGCCATCAGTGAGGTCCTGGGACATCTTTCACCCCTCCACTTT.

This clonotype was detected a few times. The chain carries TRBV5-8 and TRBJ1-3; tentative D call: TRBD1 (5 bases). The germline V gene encodes CDR1 SGHTS and CDR2 YDEGEE. The CDR3 is 16 amino acids. Trimming stripped 2 bases from V and 2 bases from J, with 14 bases between. The CDR3 here is CASSFQHAGTGNTIYF. CDR3 nucleotide sequence: TGTGCCAGCAGCTTTCAGCATGCAGGGACTGGAAACACCATATATTTT. Based on the CDR3 plus reference TRBV5-8 and TRBJ1-3, the full variable domain is EAGVTQSPTHLIKTRGQQATLRCSPISGHTSVYWYQQALGLGLQFLLWYDEGEERNRGNFPPRFSGRQFPNYSSELNVNALELEDSALYLCASSFQHAGTGNTIYFGEGSWLTVV.

At least ten counts were recorded for this clonotype. V is TRBV24-1 and J is TRBJ2-2, with 10 bases fitting TRBD1. The CDR3 runs 16 residues. Germline values: CDR1 KGHDR, CDR2 SFDVKD. After removal of 4 bases from V and 6 bases from J, the junction contained 7 bases not matched to a gene. The CDR3 bases are TGTGCCACCAGTGAGACCGGGACAGGGGAGTCCGGGGAGCTGTTTTTT. Translating gives CATSETGTGESGELFF.

The chain couples TRBV7-2 to TRBJ2-7, with D unresolved. The germline V gene encodes CDR1 SGHTA and CDR2 FQGNSA. The CDR3 has 13 amino acids. Trimming removed 5 bases at V and 3 bases at J, with 11 bases between. The CDR3 reads CASSDRLLYEQYF. In DNA, the CDR3 is TGTGCCAGCAGCGATCGGCTCCTCTACGAGCAGTACTTC.

On this clonotype: This may be a read error, as it is one base from a much larger clone. The genes are TRBV15 and TRBJ1-3; no clear D gene. CDR3 length: 17 amino acids. From germline, CDR1 is LNHNV and CDR2 YYDKDF (reference sequence). CDR3 nucleotide sequence: TGTGCCACCAGCAGAGATCTCCTCTACCTCTCTGGAAGCACCATATATTTT. The encoded protein is CATSRDLLYLSGSTIYF.

Concerning this clonotype itself: One end of the junction fails to match germline, which may point to a read error. The V and J genes are TRBV20-1 and TRBJ1-2, with 8 bases lining up with TRBD1. The germline CDR1 and CDR2 sequences are DFQATT and SNEGSKA (reference sequence). CDR3 length: 12 amino acids. The CDR3 region has the DNA TGCAGTGCTGGAGACAGGGGTTATGGCTACACCTTC. Residues: CSAGDRGYGYTF.

This chain uses TRBV2 with TRBJ2-7; maybe TRBD2 (5 bases). V lost 10 bases to trimming and J lost 0 bases, with 16 bases between them. Looked up from germline, CDR1 is SNHLY and CDR2 is FYNNEI. This CDR3 region has 14 residues. Written as DNA, the CDR3 is TGTGCCACCACTAGGGCGATTCACTCCTACGAGCAGTACTTC. Amino acids: CATTRAIHSYEQYF. The variable domain in full, completed from reference TRBV2 and TRBJ2-7, reads EPEVTQTPSHQVTQMGQEVILRCVPISNHLYFYWYRQILGQKVEFLVSFYNNEISEKSEIFDDQFSVERPDGSNFTLKIRSTKLEDSAMYFCATTRAIHSYEQYFGPGTRLTVT.

The chain uses TRBV7-9 and TRBJ1-6, with a weak D call TRBD1 (5 bases). CDR3 length equals 14 residues. V lost 5 bases and J 12 bases, leaving 17 bases between the germline ends. Germline CDR1 is SEHNR and CDR2 is FQNEAQ (reference sequence). CDR3 in amino acids: CASSEGQGLVPLHF. The CDR3 DNA reads as TGTGCCAGCAGCGAAGGGCAGGGTCTGGTACCCCTCCACTTT.

The gene calls are TRBV15 and TRBJ2-7; TRBD2 might be the D (6 bases). The J call is doubtful: the DNA matches TRBJ2-1 better. The germline gives CDR1 LNHNV, CDR2 YYDKDF (reference sequence). The CDR3 runs to 12 residues. The CDR3 nucleotides read TGTGCCACGTCGACTTGGCGGGGTGAGCAGTTCTTC. Translated, it gives CATSTWRGEQFF.

As concerns this clonotype: The junction shows a germline mismatch at one end, possibly a read error. The rearrangement uses TRBV6-5 and TRBJ1-5; perhaps TRBD1 as D (6 bases). Per germline, CDR1 MNHEY and CDR2 SVGAGI. The length of the CDR3 is 15 residues. This chain's CDR3 is CAISYSPGVGQPQHF. The CDR3 region has the DNA TGTGCCATCAGTTACTCCCCAGGGGTCGGGCAGCCCCAGCATTTT.

This clonotype occurred many times. The chain combines TRBV24-1 with TRBJ1-2; TRBD1 matches 9 bases. Germline CDR1 KGHDR, CDR2 SFDVKD. CDR3 length equals 14 residues. The V gene end was trimmed by 4 bases and the J gene end by 8 bases; junction bases not matched to a gene: 7. The CDR3: CATSDTRDRAGYTF. The CDR3 DNA follows: TGTGCCACCAGTGACACAAGGGACAGGGCCGGCTACACCTTC.

The V gene is TRBV19, the J gene TRBJ1-2; 8 bases line up with TRBD1. After removal of 4 bases from V and 5 bases from J, the junction contained 9 bases not matched to a gene. CDR1 and CDR2 (germline): LNHDA, SQIVND (reference sequence). The CDR3 has 15 residues. In DNA, the CDR3 is TGTGCCAGTAGTACTTCGGGACAGGCTTCTTATGGCTACACCTTC. Protein sequence: CASSTSGQASYGYTF.

Worth noting for this clonotype: This may be a read error: a much more frequent sequence differs by one nucleotide. The CDR3 loop is CASSSQDRCEQYF. The CDR3 nucleotides read TGTGCCAGCAGCTCCCAGGACAGGTGCGAGCAGTACTTC. V and J are TRBV12-3 or TRBV12-4 and TRBJ2-7; 7 nucleotides align to TRBD1. V lost 6 bases to trimming and J lost 6 bases; unmatched junction nucleotides: 8. The CDR3 length is 13 residues.